Sequencing of this TCR beta chain was carried out in a study of identical twins. Each CDR3 protein is one row after TCRdb ran MiXCR on the 5' RACE reads. The data contain under 350,000 distinct CDR3 sequences, around 9.7% of them singletons. Trimming removed 0 bases at V and 0 bases at J, with 14 bases between. Germline V gene lookup returns CDR1 SGHAT and CDR2 FQNNGV. The CDR3 runs to 17 residues. The table lists this clonotype with many counts. These data were also filed under a second study, of yellow fever vaccine responses in identical twins.

This sequence was found in a young woman in good health. The chain employs TRBV11-2 and TRBJ1-1, with D perhaps matching TRBD1 (5 bases). The sample comprised CD8+ T cells sorted from blood. CDR3 loop: CASSLDLTAMMNTEAFF. The CDR3 nucleotides read TGTGCCAGCAGCTTAGATTTGACAGCCATGATGAACACTGAAGCTTTCTTT.